What follows are 28 T cell receptor beta chains derived from one specimen sequenced in a study of graft-versus-host responses after intestinal transplantation. Produced via immunoSEQ multiplex PCR; TCRdb's table is partial and in-frame only. There are fewer than 70,000 clones in the sample; over 85% occur only once, and about 6.7% lies in the top ten. Material: bone marrow, obtained around 720 days after intestinal transplantation. These receptors came from a human patient who received an intestinal transplant, so some T cells may come from the graft donor.

This chain uses TRBV19 with TRBJ2-1, with a tentative D call TRBD2 (5 bases). The CDR3 extends over 15 amino acids. Germline-derived CDR1 and CDR2 are LNHDA and SQIVND (reference sequence). Trimming removed 0 bases from V and 0 bases from J, with 6 bases in between. The CDR3 here is CASSIDGSSYNEQFF. The CDR3 DNA sequence: TGTGCCAGTAGTATAGATGGGAGCTCCTACAATGAGCAGTTCTTC. The full variable domain, with the rest looked up from reference TRBV19 and TRBJ2-1, is DGGITQSPKYLFRKEGQNVTLSCEQNLNHDAMYWYRQDPGQGLRLIYYSQIVNDFQKGDIAEGYSVSREKKESFPLTVTSAQKNPTAFYLCASSIDGSSYNEQFFGPGTRLTVL.

V gene TRBV27 combines with J gene TRBJ2-1; perhaps TRBD2 as D (5 bases). The CDR3 contains 13 residues. The germline V gene encodes CDR1 MNHEY and CDR2 SMNVEV (reference sequence). V dropped 3 bases and J dropped 8 bases, with 11 bases sitting between them. The CDR3 DNA is TGTGCCAGCAGTTTCTCGGGGTCGGATGAGCAGTTCTTC. This codes for CASSFSGSDEQFF.

With respect to this clone: The sample has other DNA sequences that encode this CDR3 too. DNA of the CDR3: TGCGCCAGCAGCCAAGAGGGGTGGACCGACTACGAGCAGTACTTC. This gives the protein CASSQEGWTDYEQYF. The gene calls are TRBV4-1 and TRBJ2-7, with unresolved D. Germline values: CDR1 MGHRA, CDR2 YSYEKL. Trimming removed 0 bases at V and 3 bases at J, with 12 bases between. There are 15 residues in the CDR3.

J is TRBJ2-3 and V is TRBV5-1; D call uncertain. The CDR3 contains 14 residues. Germline V gives CDR1 SGHRS, CDR2 YFSETQ. Between the trimmed V and J ends, which lost 0 bases and 1 base, there was a span of 6 bases. This CDR3 is CASSLALGTDTQYF. The CDR3 coding sequence is TGCGCCAGCAGCTTGGCGCTAGGCACAGATACGCAGTATTTT.

V is TRBV10-3 and J is TRBJ2-5; a weak D match, TRBD2 (6 bases). CDR3 size: 14 residues. The V end lost 6 bases, the J end lost 1 base, and 12 bases lay between the germline ends. CDR1 is ENHRY and CDR2 is SYGVKD in the germline V gene. The CDR3 coding sequence is TGTGCCATCAGGGTGGGGGGATCCCAAGAGACCCAGTACTTC. It encodes CAIRVGGSQETQYF.

The V gene is TRBV2, the J gene TRBJ1-2; D possibly corresponds to TRBD1 (6 bases). Germline assignment: CDR1 SNHLY and CDR2 FYNNEI. The CDR3 extends over 12 amino acids. The V end was cut by 7 bases, the J end by 8 bases, with 14 bases between. The CDR3 region is CASTRTEAGYTF. The CDR3 DNA reads TGTGCCAGCACCCGGACAGAGGCCGGCTACACCTTC.

This clone has a single count. This chain joins TRBV7-6 and TRBJ2-7; D uncertain. The CDR3 is 12 amino acids. V was clipped by 5 bases and J by 6 bases, with 11 bases between them. Germline-derived CDR1 and CDR2 are SGHVS and FNYEAQ. The CDR3 spells CASSLGPREQYF. CDR3 DNA: TGTGCCAGCAGCCTAGGGCCTCGCGAGCAGTACTTC.

The chain couples TRBV6-5 to TRBJ2-7; no firm D call. Germline CDR1 reads MNHEY; CDR2 reads SVGAGI. The CDR3 is 11 amino acids. V lost 0 bases to trimming and J lost 6 bases, with 3 bases between them. The CDR3 DNA reads TGTGCCAGCAGTTACTCGGGCGAGCAGTACTTC. It codes for CASSYSGEQYF.

This chain links TRBV5-1 with TRBJ1-1, with D hard to call. V lost 1 base and J lost 4, with 11 bases in between. The CDR3 has 14 amino acids. In germline, CDR1 is SGHRS, CDR2 YFSETQ. CDR3 coding DNA: TGCGCCAGCAGCTTGTATCAGGAGAGCACTGAAGCTTTCTTT. Its translation: CASSLYQESTEAFF.

The chain recombines TRBV28 with TRBJ2-1, with D possibly TRBD2 on 5 matching bases. Between the trimmed V and J ends, which lost 5 bases and 0 bases, there was a span of 11 bases. This CDR3 region has 15 residues. CDR1 and CDR2 (germline): MDHEN, SYDVKM. For the CDR3, the DNA is TGTGCCAGCAGTGACTATAGTAGCTCCTACAATGAGCAGTTCTTC. This translates into CASSDYSSSYNEQFF.

The chain recombines TRBV9 with TRBJ2-3; D not resolved. CDR1 SGDLS and CDR2 YYNGEE come from the germline V gene. Trimming removed 0 bases at V and 1 base at J, with 9 bases between. There are 15 residues in the CDR3. Here the CDR3 reads CASSVDGTGTDTQYF. The CDR3 nucleotides read TGTGCCAGCAGCGTAGACGGAACGGGCACAGATACGCAGTATTTT.

The V call is TRBV7-9, the J call TRBJ1-1, with D perhaps matching TRBD1 (5 bases). V was trimmed by 1 base and J by 10 bases, leaving 16 bases between them. Germline assignment: CDR1 SEHNR and CDR2 FQNEAQ (reference sequence). There are 14 residues in the CDR3. Here the CDR3 reads CASSLDRGRVGAFF. The CDR3 DNA sequence: TGTGCCAGCAGCTTAGATCGGGGGAGGGTCGGAGCTTTCTTT.

The rearrangement uses TRBV2 and TRBJ1-5; D unresolved. The CDR3 covers 14 residues. The germline V gene has CDR1 SNHLY and CDR2 FYNNEI. V lost 3 bases to trimming and J lost 0 bases, with 6 bases between them. This CDR3 is CASSEGNSNQPQHF. CDR3 DNA sequence: TGTGCCAGCAGTGAGGGGAATAGCAATCAGCCCCAGCATTTT.

V usage is TRBV7-3 and J usage is TRBJ2-3, with 10 bases aligning to TRBD2. This CDR3 contains 16 residues. Germline CDR1 is SGHTA and CDR2 is FQGTGA. The V gene end was trimmed by 5 bases and the J gene end by 2 bases; junction bases not matched to a gene: 7. In nucleotides, the CDR3 is TGTGCCAGCAGCCCCACCGGGACTAGCGACACAGATACGCAGTATTTT. Its translation: CASSPTGTSDTDTQYF.

J is TRBJ1-4 and V is TRBV12-5, with 11 bases lining up with TRBD1. The CDR3 totals 16 residues. CDR1 is LGHNT and CDR2 is FRNRAP in the germline V gene. V dropped 2 bases and J dropped 4; count of bases not matched to a gene: 3. The CDR3 DNA sequence: TGTGCTAGTGGTTTGTGGACAGGGGGCCATAATGAAAAACTGTTTTTT. It codes for CASGLWTGGHNEKLFF.

By its share, this clone is medium-sized (0.01 to 0.1%). The CDR3 sequence: CASSGNTYYGYTF. The CDR3, as DNA: TGTGCCAGCAGCGGTAACACCTACTATGGCTACACCTTC. V is TRBV11-2 and J is TRBJ1-2; no clear D. CDR3 length: 13 residues. V was shortened by 5 bases and J by 3 bases, with 10 bases between the two germline ends. Germline V lookup: CDR1 SGHAT, CDR2 FQNNGV. Based on the CDR3 plus reference TRBV11-2 and TRBJ1-2, the full variable domain is EAGVAQSPRYKIIEKRQSVAFWCNPISGHATLYWYQQILGQGPKLLIQFQNNGVVDDSQLPKDRFSAERLKGVDSTLKIQPAKLEDSAVYLCASSGNTYYGYTFGSGTRLTVV.

The chain joins TRBV30 to TRBJ2-7, with TRBD1 as a possible D gene (6 bases). Germline V gene lookup returns CDR1 GTSNPN and CDR2 SVGIG (reference sequence). This CDR3 spans 10 amino acids. V lost 3 bases and J 10 bases, leaving 10 bases between the germline ends. The CDR3 DNA follows: TGTGCCTGGAGCTCGGGACATCAGTACTTC. Its translation is CAWSSGHQYF. Together with reference TRBV30 and TRBJ2-7, the CDR3 gives the full variable domain: SQTIHQWPATLVQPVGSPLSLECTVEGTSNPNLYWYRQAAGRGLQLLFYSVGIGQISSEVPQNLSASRPQDRQFILSSKKLLLSDSGFYLCAWSSGHQYFGPGTRLTVT.

The chain combines TRBV7-6 with TRBJ2-1, with 14 bases aligning to TRBD2. Germline trimming cut 4 bases from V and 9 bases from J; bases unmatched to any gene: 5. The CDR3 spans 15 residues. The germline CDR1 and CDR2 sequences are SGHVS and FNYEAQ. DNA for the CDR3: TGTGCCAGCAGCTCAGGGACTAGCGGGGGACCTGAGCAGTTCTTC. Translation: CASSSGTSGGPEQFF. Based on the CDR3 plus reference TRBV7-6 and TRBJ2-1, the full variable domain is GAGVSQSPRYKVTKRGQDVALRCDPISGHVSLYWYRQALGQGPEFLTYFNYEAQQDKSGLPNDRFSAERPEGSISTLTIQRTEQRDSAMYRCASSSGTSGGPEQFFGPGTRLTVL.

V is TRBV5-5 and J is TRBJ1-5; D is unclear. Trimming left V 0 bases short and J 12 bases short, with 16 bases between. This CDR3 has 14 amino acids. Germline V lookup: CDR1 SGHKS, CDR2 YYEKEE (reference sequence). The CDR3 is CASSLGTRPVGQHF. The DNA for the CDR3 is TGTGCCAGCAGCTTGGGTACAAGGCCCGTTGGCCAGCATTTT. Combining the CDR3 with reference TRBV5-5 and TRBJ1-5 gives the whole variable domain DAGVTQSPTHLIKTRGQQVTLRCSPISGHKSVSWYQQVLGQGPQFIFQYYEKEERGRGNFPDRFSARQFPNYSSELNVNALLLGDSALYLCASSLGTRPVGQHFGDGTRLSIL.

The chain joins TRBV6-6 to TRBJ2-5; TRBD2 aligns across 10 bases. This CDR3 comprises 15 residues. Germline CDR1 and CDR2: MNHNY and SVGAGI (reference sequence). The V gene end was trimmed by 6 bases and the J gene end by 4 bases; junction bases not matched to a gene: 8. Here the CDR3 DNA reads TGTGCCAGCAGAACGGGACTAGCGATTTTAGAGACCCAGTACTTC. This gives the protein CASRTGLAILETQYF.

This chain connects TRBV27 to TRBJ2-5, with D possibly matching TRBD2 (5 bases). Germline V gene lookup returns CDR1 MNHEY and CDR2 SMNVEV (reference sequence). V lost 3 bases, J lost 2 bases, and 7 bases lay in between. This CDR3 contains 13 residues. The DNA for the CDR3 is TGTGCCAGCAGTTTGAGGGCTCAAGAGACCCAGTACTTC. Residues: CASSLRAQETQYF.

V and J are TRBV6-6 and TRBJ2-7, with a weak D call TRBD2 (6 bases). The CDR3 loop spans 13 amino acids. Germline CDR1 and CDR2: MNHNY and SVGAGI (reference sequence). V lost 3 bases to trimming and J lost 3 bases, with 9 bases between them. CDR3 amino acids: CASSYLGGYEQYF. In nucleotides, the CDR3 is TGTGCCAGCAGTTATCTGGGGGGCTACGAGCAGTACTTC.

V gene TRBV2 combines with J gene TRBJ2-7; 7 bases match TRBD1. CDR3 length: 18 amino acids. Germline-derived CDR1 and CDR2 are SNHLY and FYNNEI. J gave up 2 bases and V 6 bases, and 19 bases lay outside the gene matches. The CDR3, as DNA: TGTGCCAGCAGAGGAGACCGGGACAGCCAAAGGATCACCTACGAGCAGTACTTC. Translated: CASRGDRDSQRITYEQYF. Based on the CDR3 plus reference TRBV2 and TRBJ2-7, the full variable domain is EPEVTQTPSHQVTQMGQEVILRCVPISNHLYFYWYRQILGQKVEFLVSFYNNEISEKSEIFDDQFSVERPDGSNFTLKIRSTKLEDSAMYFCASRGDRDSQRITYEQYFGPGTRLTVT.

The chain combines TRBV9 with TRBJ1-2; the match to TRBD1 covers 10 bases. Germline V gene lookup returns CDR1 SGDLS and CDR2 YYNGEE. With 0 bases clipped from V and 7 bases from J, the junction kept 6 bases outside the gene matches. The CDR3 length is 15 residues. CDR3 DNA: TGTGCCAGCAGCGTAGAGGGACAGGGGTCTTCTGGCTACACCTTC. Translated: CASSVEGQGSSGYTF.

The sample holds one count of this clone. In nucleotides, the CDR3 is TGCAGCGTTGAATCACGGCTCGGCACCGGGGAGCTGTTTTTT. Its protein is CSVESRLGTGELFF. This rearrangement joins TRBV29-1 to TRBJ2-2; D not resolved. Trimming removed 2 bases from V and 4 bases from J, with 11 bases in between. CDR3 length: 14 residues. CDR1 and CDR2 from the germline V gene are SQVTM and ANQGSEA.

The chain is built from TRBV27 and TRBJ1-5, with 9 nucleotides matching TRBD1. CDR1 MNHEY and CDR2 SMNVEV come from the germline V gene (reference sequence). The length of the CDR3 is 14 residues. V was pared by 8 bases and J by 2 bases, with 4 bases of the junction left unmatched. In nucleotides, the CDR3 is TGTGCCAGCTGGACAGGGGAAGGCAATCAGCCCCAGCATTTT. Amino acids: CASWTGEGNQPQHF.

This clone was seen a few times. The genes are TRBV4-2 and TRBJ2-5; 11 nucleotides agree with TRBD2. The CDR3 extends over 15 amino acids. Germline CDR1 LGHNA, CDR2 YNFKEQ. After removal of 0 bases from V and 4 bases from J, the junction contained 1 base not matched to a gene. DNA for the CDR3: TGTGCCAGCAGCCAAGATAGCGGGGGGGCAGAGACCCAGTACTTC. The encoded protein is CASSQDSGGAETQYF.

This chain joins TRBV4-1 and TRBJ1-5; no definite D call. This CDR3 has 14 amino acids. Trimming took 0 bases from V and 10 from J, leaving 13 bases between them. Germline CDR1 and CDR2: MGHRA and YSYEKL. CDR3 region: CASSQEWALSPQHF. The CDR3 region has the DNA TGCGCCAGCAGCCAAGAGTGGGCCTTGAGCCCCCAGCATTTT.